Given below is one T cell receptor (beta chain) in context. Antigen unknown. At one end, the junction sequence differs from germline, possibly due to a read error. This sample is part of a study of T-cell reconstitution after alpha-beta-depleted transplantation in children. Findings and limits, study-wide: In patients about two months after transplant, alpha-beta T cells reportedly arose from several hundred expanded graft clones.

This sample's TCRbeta library carried unique molecular identifier barcodes. TCRdb analysed the PCR reads with MiXCR anew, one entry per CDR3 protein. The sample shows 120,000 or so distinct CDR3 sequences, roughly 23% of them seen only once. CDR3 length: 13 amino acids. V usage is TRBV12-3 or TRBV12-4 and J usage is TRBJ2-5; 7 positions match TRBD1. The sequencing used PBMCs, mostly from graft donor cells, collected 180 days after TCRalphabeta/CD19-depleted stem cell transplant. The receptor was derived from a male patient aged 2 to 10 who had a stem cell transplant for chronic granulomatous disease, so the T cells may come from the graft donor. The CDR3 region has the DNA TGTGCGAGCAAGGGGGCCTTCCAAGAGACCCAGTACTTC. Protein sequence: CASKGAFQETQYF.